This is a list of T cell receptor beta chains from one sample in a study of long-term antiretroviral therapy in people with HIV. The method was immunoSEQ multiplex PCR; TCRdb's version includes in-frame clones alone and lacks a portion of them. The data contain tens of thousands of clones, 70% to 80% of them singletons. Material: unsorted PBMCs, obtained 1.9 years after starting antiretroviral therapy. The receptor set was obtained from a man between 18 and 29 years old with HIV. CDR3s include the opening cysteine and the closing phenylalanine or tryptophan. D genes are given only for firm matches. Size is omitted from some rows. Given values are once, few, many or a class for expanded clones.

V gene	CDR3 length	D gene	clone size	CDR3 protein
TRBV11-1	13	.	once	CASSLEPENTQYF
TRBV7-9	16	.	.	CASSLVGSGARETQYF
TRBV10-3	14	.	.	CAIRSDSSNQPQHF
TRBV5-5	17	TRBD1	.	CASSLAQTGSAKNIQYF
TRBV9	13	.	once	CASSVGPGEKLFF
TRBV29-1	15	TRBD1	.	CSVMGQGGTNTEAFF
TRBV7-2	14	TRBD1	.	CASIQDRGGEKLFF
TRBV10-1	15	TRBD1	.	CASSARGQGINEQFF
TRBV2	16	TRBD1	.	CASINPPRDRGYEQYF
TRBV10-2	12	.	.	CASSGQTDTQYF
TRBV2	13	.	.	CASSGQVGNTIYF
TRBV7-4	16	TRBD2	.	CASREALAGFVNEQFF
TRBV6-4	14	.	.	CASSGGGDGNEQFF
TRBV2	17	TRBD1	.	CASSEGTGTPPTNEQFF
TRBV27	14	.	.	CASTSGHPARGYTF
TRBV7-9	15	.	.	CASSLLPPESETQYF
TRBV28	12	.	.	CASSLVGYGYTF